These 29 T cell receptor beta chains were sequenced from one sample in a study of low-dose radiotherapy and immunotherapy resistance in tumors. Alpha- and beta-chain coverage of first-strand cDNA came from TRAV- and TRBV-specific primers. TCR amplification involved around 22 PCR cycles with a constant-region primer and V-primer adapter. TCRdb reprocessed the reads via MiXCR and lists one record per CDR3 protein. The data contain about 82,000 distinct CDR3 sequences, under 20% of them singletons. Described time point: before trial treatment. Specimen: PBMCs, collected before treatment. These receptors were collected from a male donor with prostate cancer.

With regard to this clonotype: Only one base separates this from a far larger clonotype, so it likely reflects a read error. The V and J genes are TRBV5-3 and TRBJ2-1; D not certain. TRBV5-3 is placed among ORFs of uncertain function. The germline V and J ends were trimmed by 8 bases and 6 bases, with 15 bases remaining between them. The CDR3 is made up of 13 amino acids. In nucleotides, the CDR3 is TGTGCCAGCAGCAGATTTGGCGGCAATGAGCAGTTCTTC. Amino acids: CASSRFGGNEQFF.

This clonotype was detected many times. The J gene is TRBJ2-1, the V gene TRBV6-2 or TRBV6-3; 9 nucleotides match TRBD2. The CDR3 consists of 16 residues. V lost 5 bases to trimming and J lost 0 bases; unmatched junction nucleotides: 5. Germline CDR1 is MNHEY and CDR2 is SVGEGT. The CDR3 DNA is TGTGCCAGCAGTCCTAGCGGGGAAAGCTCCTACAATGAGCAGTTCTTC. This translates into CASSPSGESSYNEQFF.

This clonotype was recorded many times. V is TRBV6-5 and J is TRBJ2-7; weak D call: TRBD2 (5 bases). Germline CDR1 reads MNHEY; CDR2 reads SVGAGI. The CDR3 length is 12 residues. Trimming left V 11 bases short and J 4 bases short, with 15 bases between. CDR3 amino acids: CASGGPPYEQYF. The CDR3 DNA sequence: TGTGCCTCTGGAGGTCCACCATACGAGCAGTACTTC.

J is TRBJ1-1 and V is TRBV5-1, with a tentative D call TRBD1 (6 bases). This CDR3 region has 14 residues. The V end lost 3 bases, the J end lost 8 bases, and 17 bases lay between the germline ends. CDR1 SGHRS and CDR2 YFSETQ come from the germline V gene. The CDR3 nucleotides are TGCGCCAGCAGCTCAAACCCGGGACATCAGGAAGCTTTCTTT. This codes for CASSSNPGHQEAFF.

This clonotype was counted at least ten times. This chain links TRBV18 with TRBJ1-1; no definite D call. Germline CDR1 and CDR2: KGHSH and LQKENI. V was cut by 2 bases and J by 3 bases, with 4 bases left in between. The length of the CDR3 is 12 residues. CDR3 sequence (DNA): TGTGCCAGCTCACCAGTGCACACTGAAGCTTTCTTT. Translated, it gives CASSPVHTEAFF.

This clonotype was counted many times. The CDR3 DNA is TGTGCCAGCAGACACCCAGGGGAAGTTTACGAGCAGTACTTC. Its translation is CASRHPGEVYEQYF. The chain employs TRBV27 and TRBJ2-7, with D perhaps TRBD1 (6 bases). CDR3 length: 14 amino acids. Germline lookup yields CDR1 MNHEY and CDR2 SMNVEV (reference sequence). Trimming pared 6 bases from V and 4 bases from J, leaving 16 bases between.

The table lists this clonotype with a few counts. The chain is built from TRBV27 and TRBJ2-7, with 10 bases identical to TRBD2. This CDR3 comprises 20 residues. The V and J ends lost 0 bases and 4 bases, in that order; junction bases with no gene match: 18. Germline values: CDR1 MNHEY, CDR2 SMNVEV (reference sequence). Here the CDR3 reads CASSLSWRLAGEYYLYEQYF. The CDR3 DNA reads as TGTGCCAGCAGTTTATCGTGGCGGCTAGCGGGAGAATATTACCTGTACGAGCAGTACTTC.

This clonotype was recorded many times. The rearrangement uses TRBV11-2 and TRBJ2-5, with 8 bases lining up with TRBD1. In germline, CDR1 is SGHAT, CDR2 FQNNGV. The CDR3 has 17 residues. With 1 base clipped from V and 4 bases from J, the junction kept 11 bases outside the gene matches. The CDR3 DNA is TGTGCCAGCAGCTTAGGTACCGGGACAGGAGAAGGAGAGACCCAGTACTTC. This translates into CASSLGTGTGEGETQYF.

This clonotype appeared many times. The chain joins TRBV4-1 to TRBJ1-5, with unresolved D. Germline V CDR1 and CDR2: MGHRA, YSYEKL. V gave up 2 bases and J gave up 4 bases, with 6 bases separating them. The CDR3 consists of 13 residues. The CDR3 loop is CASSQNWNQPQHF. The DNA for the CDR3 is TGCGCCAGCAGCCAAAACTGGAATCAGCCCCAGCATTTT.

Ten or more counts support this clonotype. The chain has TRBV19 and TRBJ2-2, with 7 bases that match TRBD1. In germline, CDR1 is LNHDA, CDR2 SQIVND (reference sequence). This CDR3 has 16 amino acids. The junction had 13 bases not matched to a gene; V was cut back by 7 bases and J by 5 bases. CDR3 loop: CASTISSTGRTGELFF. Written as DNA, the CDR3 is TGTGCCAGTACCATATCCTCGACAGGGCGGACCGGGGAGCTGTTTTTT.

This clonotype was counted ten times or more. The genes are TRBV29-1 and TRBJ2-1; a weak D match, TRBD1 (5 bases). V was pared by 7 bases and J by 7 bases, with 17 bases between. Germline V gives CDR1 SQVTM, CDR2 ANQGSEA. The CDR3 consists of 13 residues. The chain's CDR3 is CSGADIPDNEQFF. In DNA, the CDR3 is TGCAGCGGGGCGGACATCCCCGATAATGAGCAGTTCTTC.

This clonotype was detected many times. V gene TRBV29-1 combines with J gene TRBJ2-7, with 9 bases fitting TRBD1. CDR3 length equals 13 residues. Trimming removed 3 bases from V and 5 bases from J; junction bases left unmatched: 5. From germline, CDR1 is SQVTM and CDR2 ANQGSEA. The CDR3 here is CSVDGTGLNEQYF. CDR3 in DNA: TGCAGCGTTGACGGGACAGGGCTCAACGAGCAGTACTTC.

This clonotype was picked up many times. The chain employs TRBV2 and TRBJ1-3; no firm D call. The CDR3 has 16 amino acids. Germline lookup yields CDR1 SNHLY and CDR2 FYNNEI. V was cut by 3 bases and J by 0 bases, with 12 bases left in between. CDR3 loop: CASSDFQFSSGNTIYF. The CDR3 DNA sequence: TGTGCCAGCAGTGACTTTCAATTTAGCTCTGGAAACACCATATATTTT.

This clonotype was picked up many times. As DNA, the CDR3 is TGTGCCAGCAGCTACGGAGGGTTTGGAGATACGCAGTATTTT. Translating it yields CASSYGGFGDTQYF. The rearrangement uses TRBV7-3 and TRBJ2-3; D perhaps matches TRBD2 (6 bases). The CDR3 runs to 14 residues. Trimming cost V 4 bases and J 5 bases, with 13 bases left between them. Germline values: CDR1 SGHTA, CDR2 FQGTGA.

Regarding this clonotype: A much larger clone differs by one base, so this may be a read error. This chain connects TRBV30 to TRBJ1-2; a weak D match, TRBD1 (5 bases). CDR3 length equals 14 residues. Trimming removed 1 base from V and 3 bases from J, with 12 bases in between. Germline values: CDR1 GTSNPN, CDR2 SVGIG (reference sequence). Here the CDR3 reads CAWSDMGRDYGYTF. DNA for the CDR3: TGTGCCTGGAGTGATATGGGCAGGGACTATGGCTACACCTTC. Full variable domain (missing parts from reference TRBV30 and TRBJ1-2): SQTIHQWPATLVQPVGSPLSLECTVEGTSNPNLYWYRQAAGRGLQLLFYSVGIGQISSEVPQNLSASRPQDRQFILSSKKLLLSDSGFYLCAWSDMGRDYGYTFGSGTRLTVV.

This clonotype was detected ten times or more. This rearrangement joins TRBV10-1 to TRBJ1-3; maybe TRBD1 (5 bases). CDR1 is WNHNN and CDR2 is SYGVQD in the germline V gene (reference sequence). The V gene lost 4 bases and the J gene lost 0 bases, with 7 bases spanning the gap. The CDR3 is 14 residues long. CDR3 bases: TGCGCCAGCAGTGCCGACAGCTCTGGAAACACCATATATTTT. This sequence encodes CASSADSSGNTIYF.

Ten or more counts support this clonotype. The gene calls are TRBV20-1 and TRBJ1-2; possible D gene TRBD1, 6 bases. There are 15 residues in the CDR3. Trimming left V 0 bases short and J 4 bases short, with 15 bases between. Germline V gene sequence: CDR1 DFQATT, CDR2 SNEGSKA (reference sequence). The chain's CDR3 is CSARDAGAHIYGYTF. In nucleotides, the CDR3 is TGCAGTGCTAGAGATGCAGGGGCGCACATCTATGGCTACACCTTC.

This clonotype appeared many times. The CDR3 here is CASRTGGAYNSPLHF. CDR3 in DNA: TGTGCCAGCAGGACAGGGGGAGCTTATAATTCACCCCTCCACTTT. The V and J genes are TRBV27 and TRBJ1-6; TRBD1 aligns across 9 bases. In germline, CDR1 is MNHEY, CDR2 SMNVEV (reference sequence). The length of the CDR3 is 15 residues. J gave up 4 bases and V 6 bases, and 4 bases lay outside the gene matches.

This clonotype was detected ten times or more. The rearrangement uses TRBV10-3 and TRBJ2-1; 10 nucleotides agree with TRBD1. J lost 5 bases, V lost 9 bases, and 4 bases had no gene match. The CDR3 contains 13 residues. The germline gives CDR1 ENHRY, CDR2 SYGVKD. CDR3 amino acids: CAIGGQGDNEQFF. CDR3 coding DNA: TGTGCCATTGGTGGACAGGGGGACAATGAGCAGTTCTTC.

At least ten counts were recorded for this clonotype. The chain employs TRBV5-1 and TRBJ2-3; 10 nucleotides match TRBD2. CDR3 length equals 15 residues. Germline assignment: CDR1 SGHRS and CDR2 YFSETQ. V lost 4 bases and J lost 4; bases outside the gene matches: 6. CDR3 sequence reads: CASSVSGGAADTQYF. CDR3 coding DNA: TGCGCCAGCAGCGTAAGCGGGGGGGCTGCAGATACGCAGTATTTT.

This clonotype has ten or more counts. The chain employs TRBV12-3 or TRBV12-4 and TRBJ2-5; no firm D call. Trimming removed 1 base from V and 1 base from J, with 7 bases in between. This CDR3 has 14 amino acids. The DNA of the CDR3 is TGTGCCAGCAGTTTAGGGGCCGTCCAAGAGACCCAGTACTTC. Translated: CASSLGAVQETQYF.

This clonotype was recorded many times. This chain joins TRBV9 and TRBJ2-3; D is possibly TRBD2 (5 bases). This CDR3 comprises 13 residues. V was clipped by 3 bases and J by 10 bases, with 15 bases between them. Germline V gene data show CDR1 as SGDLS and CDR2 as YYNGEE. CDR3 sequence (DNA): TGTGCCAGCAGCGAGAAGGACTCCAGTCCGCAGTATTTT. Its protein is CASSEKDSSPQYF.

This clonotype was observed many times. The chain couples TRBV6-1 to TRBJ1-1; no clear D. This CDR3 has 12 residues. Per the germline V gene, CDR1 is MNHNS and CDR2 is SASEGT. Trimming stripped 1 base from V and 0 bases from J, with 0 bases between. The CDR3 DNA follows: TGTGCCAGCAGTGAAGTGAACACTGAAGCTTTCTTT. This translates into CASSEVNTEAFF.

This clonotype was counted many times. The CDR3 is CASSSVRPDLTYNEQFF. CDR3 in DNA: TGCGCCAGCAGCTCGGTACGGCCGGACCTTACCTACAATGAGCAGTTCTTC. The rearrangement joins TRBV5-1 to TRBJ2-1; D not certain. The V end was cut by 3 bases, the J end by 2 bases, with 18 bases between. CDR1 SGHRS and CDR2 YFSETQ come from the germline V gene. This CDR3 region has 17 residues.

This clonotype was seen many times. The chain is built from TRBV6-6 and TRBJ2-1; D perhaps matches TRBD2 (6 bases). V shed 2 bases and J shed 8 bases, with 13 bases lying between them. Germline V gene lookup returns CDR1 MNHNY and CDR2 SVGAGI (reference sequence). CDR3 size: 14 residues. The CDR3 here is CASSYPRERDEQFF. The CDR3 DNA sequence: TGTGCCAGCAGTTACCCCCGGGAGAGGGATGAGCAGTTCTTC.

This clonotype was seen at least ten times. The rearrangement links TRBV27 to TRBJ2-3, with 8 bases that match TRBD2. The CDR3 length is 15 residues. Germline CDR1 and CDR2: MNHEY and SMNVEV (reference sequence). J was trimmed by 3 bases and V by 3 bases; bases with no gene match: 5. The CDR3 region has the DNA TGTGCCAGCAGTTTGGTTACGGGAGGGACAGATACGCAGTATTTT. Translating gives CASSLVTGGTDTQYF.

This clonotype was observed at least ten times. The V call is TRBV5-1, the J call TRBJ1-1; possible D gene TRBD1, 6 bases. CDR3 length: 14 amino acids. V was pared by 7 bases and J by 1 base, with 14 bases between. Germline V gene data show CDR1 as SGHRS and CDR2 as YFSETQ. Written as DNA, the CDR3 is TGCGCCAGCGAACGGGGGGGCGAGAACACTGAAGCTTTCTTT. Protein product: CASERGGENTEAFF.

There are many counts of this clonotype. The CDR3, as DNA: TGTGCCAGCAGCTTAGCCGGGACACTTGGGGAGACCCAGTACTTC. Translation: CASSLAGTLGETQYF. V is TRBV7-9 and J is TRBJ2-5; TRBD1 is a possible D gene (6 bases). Germline V gene lookup returns CDR1 SEHNR and CDR2 FQNEAQ (reference sequence). The CDR3 runs to 15 residues. The V gene lost 0 bases and the J gene lost 5 bases, with 13 bases spanning the gap.

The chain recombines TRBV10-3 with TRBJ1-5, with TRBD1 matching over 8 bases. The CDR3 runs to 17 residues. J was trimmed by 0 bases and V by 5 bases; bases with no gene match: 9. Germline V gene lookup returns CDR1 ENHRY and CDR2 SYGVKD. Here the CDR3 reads CAISRTGLGNSNQPQHF. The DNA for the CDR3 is TGTGCCATCAGTAGGACAGGGTTAGGTAATAGCAATCAGCCCCAGCATTTT.